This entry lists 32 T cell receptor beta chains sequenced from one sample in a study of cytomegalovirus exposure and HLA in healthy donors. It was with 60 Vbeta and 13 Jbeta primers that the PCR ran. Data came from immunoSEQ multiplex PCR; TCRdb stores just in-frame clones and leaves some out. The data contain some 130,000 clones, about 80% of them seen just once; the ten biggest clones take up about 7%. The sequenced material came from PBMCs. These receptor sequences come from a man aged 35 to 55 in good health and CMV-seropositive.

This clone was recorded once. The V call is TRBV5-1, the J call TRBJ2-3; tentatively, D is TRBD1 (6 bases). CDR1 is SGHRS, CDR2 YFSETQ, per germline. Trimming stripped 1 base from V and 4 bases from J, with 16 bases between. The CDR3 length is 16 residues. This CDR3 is CASSLFSRGSPDTQYF. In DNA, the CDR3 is TGCGCCAGCAGCTTGTTCAGCAGGGGATCCCCAGATACGCAGTATTTT.

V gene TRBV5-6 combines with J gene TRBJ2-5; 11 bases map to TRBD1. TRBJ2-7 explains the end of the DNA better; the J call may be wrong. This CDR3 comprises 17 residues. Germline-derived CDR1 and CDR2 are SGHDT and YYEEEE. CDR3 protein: CASSLGDRGSLNYEQYF. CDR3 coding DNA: TGTGCCAGCAGCTTAGGGGACAGGGGGTCGCTGAACTACGAGCAGTACTTC.

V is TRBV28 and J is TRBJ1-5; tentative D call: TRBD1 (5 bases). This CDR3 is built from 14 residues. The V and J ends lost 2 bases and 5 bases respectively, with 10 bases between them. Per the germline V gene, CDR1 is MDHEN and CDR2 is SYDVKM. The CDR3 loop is CASSLRTQDQPQHF. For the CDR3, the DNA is TGTGCCAGCAGTTTAAGGACACAGGATCAGCCCCAGCATTTT.

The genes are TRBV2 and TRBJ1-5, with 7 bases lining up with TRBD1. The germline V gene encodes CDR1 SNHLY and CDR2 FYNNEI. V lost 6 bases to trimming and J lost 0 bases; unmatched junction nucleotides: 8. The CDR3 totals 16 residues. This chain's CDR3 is CASRPSTGNSNQPQHF. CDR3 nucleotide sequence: TGTGCCAGCAGACCCTCGACAGGGAATAGCAATCAGCCCCAGCATTTT. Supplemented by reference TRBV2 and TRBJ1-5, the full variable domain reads EPEVTQTPSHQVTQMGQEVILRCVPISNHLYFYWYRQILGQKVEFLVSFYNNEISEKSEIFDDQFSVERPDGSNFTLKIRSTKLEDSAMYFCASRPSTGNSNQPQHFGDGTRLSIL.

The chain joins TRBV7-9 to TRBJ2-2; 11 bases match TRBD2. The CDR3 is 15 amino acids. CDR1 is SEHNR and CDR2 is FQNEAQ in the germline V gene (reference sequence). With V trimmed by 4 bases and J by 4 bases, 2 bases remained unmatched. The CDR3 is CASSSTSGGTGELFF. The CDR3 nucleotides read TGTGCCAGCAGCTCAACTAGCGGGGGCACCGGGGAGCTGTTTTTT.

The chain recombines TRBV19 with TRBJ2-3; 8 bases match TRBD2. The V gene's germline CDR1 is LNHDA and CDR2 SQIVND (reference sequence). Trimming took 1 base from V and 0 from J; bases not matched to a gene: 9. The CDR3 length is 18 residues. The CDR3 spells CASSIVKASGLSTDTQYF. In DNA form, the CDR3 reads TGTGCCAGTAGTATAGTCAAGGCTAGCGGGTTGAGCACAGATACGCAGTATTTT.

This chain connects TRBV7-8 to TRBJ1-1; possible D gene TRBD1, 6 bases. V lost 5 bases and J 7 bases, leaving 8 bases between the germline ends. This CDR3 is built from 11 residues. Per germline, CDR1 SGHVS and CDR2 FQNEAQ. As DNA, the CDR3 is TGTGCCAGCAGCCTGACAGGTGAAGCTTTCTTT. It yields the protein CASSLTGEAFF. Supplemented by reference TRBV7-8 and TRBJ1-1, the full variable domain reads GAGVSQSPRYKVAKRGQDVALRCDPISGHVSLFWYQQALGQGPEFLTYFQNEAQLDKSGLPSDRFFAERPEGSVSTLKIQRTQQEDSAVYLCASSLTGEAFFGQGTRLTVV.

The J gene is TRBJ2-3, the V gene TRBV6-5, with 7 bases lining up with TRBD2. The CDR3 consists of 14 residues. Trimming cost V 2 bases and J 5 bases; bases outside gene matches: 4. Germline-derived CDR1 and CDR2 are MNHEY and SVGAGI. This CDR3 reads CASSYAGVGDTQYF. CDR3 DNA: TGTGCCAGCAGTTACGCGGGAGTAGGAGATACGCAGTATTTT.

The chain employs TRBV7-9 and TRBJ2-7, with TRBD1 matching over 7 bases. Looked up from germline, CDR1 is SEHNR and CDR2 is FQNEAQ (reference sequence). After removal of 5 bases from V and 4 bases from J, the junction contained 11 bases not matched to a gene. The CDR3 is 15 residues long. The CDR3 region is CASSRTGTASYEQYF. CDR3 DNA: TGTGCCAGCAGCCGAACCGGGACAGCCAGTTACGAGCAGTACTTC.

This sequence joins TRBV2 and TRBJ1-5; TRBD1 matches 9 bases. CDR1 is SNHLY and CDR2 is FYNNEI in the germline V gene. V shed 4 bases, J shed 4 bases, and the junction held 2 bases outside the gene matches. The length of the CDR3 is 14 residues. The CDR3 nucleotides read TGTGCCAGCAGTGTCGGGACAGGGAATCAGCCCCAGCATTTT. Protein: CASSVGTGNQPQHF.

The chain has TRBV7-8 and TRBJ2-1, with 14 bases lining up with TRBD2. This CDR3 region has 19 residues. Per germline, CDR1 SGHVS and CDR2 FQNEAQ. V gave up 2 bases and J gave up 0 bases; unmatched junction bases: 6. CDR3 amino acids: CASSLRLAGGWGSYNEQFF. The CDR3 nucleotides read TGTGCCAGCAGCTTAAGACTAGCGGGAGGGTGGGGCTCCTACAATGAGCAGTTCTTC.

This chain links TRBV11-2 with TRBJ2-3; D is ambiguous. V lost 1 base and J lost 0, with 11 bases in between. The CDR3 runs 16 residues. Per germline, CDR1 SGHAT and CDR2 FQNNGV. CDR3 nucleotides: TGTGCCAGCAGCTTAGGTTTACAGCCTAGCACAGATACGCAGTATTTT. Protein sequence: CASSLGLQPSTDTQYF.

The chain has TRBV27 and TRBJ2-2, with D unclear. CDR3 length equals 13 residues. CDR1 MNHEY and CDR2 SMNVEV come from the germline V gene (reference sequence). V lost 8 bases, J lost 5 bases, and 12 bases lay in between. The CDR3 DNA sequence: TGTGCCAGCCAAGCTTCTAGAACCGGGGAGCTGTTTTTT. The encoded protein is CASQASRTGELFF.

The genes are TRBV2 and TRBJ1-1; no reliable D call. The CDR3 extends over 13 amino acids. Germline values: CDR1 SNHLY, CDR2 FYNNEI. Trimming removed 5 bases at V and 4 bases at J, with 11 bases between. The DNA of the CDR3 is TGTGCCAGCAGTCCCATACTCCCCACTGAAGCTTTCTTT. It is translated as CASSPILPTEAFF.

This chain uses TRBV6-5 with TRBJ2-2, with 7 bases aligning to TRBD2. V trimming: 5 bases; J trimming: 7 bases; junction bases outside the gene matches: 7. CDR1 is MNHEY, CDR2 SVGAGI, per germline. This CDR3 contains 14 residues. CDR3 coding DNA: TGTGCCAGCAGTACCCGACTAGCAGGCGGGGAGCTGTTTTTT. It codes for CASSTRLAGGELFF.

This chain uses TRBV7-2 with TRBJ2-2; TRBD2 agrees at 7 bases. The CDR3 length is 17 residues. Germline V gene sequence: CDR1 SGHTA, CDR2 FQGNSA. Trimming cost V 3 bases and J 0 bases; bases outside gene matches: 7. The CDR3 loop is CASSFPMGGANTGELFF. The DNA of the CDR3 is TGTGCCAGCAGCTTCCCAATGGGGGGGGCGAACACCGGGGAGCTGTTTTTT.

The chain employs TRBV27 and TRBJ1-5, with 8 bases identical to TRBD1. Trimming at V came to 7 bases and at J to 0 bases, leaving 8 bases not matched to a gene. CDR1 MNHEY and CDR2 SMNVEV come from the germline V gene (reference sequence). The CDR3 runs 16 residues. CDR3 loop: CASTRDRSYSNQPQHF. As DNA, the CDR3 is TGTGCCAGCACCAGGGACAGGAGTTATAGCAATCAGCCCCAGCATTTT.

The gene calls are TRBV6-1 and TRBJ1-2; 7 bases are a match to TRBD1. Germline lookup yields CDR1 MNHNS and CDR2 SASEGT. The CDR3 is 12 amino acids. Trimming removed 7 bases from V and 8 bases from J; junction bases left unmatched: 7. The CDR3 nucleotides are TGTGCCAGCACCAAGGGACAGAGCGGCTACACCTTC. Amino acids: CASTKGQSGYTF.

The CDR3 DNA reads TGTGCCAGCAGCCCGCTAGGAACAGATACGCAGTATTTT. It specifies CASSPLGTDTQYF. The V and J genes are TRBV9 and TRBJ2-3; D is unclear. CDR3 size: 13 residues. Trimming removed 4 bases from V and 3 bases from J, with 9 bases in between. Germline values: CDR1 SGDLS, CDR2 YYNGEE.

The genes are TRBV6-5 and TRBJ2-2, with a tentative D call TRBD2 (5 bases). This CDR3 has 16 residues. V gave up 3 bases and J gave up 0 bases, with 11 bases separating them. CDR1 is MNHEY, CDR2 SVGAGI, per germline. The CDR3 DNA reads TGTGCCAGCAGTTATCATGGGAGTTCGAACACCGGGGAGCTGTTTTTT. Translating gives CASSYHGSSNTGELFF.

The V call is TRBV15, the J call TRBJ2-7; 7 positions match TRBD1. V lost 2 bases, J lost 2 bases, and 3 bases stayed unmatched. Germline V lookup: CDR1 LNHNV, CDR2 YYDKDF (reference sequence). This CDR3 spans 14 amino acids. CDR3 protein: CATSRMGTAYEQYF. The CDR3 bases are TGTGCCACCAGCAGAATGGGGACAGCCTACGAGCAGTACTTC.

The CDR3 sequence: CASSQDWSGRHYEQYF. The CDR3 DNA sequence: TGCGCCAGCAGCCAAGATTGGTCCGGGAGACACTACGAGCAGTACTTC. V gene TRBV4-1 combines with J gene TRBJ2-7, with D tentatively TRBD2 (6 bases). This CDR3 comprises 16 residues. V shed 0 bases and J shed 3 bases, with 15 bases lying between them. CDR1 is MGHRA and CDR2 is YSYEKL in the germline V gene.

CDR3 sequence: CASEDRTGNQPQHF. CDR3 DNA sequence: TGTGCCAGTGAGGACAGGACGGGAAATCAGCCCCAGCATTTT. The V call is TRBV19, the J call TRBJ1-5, with 7 bases matching TRBD1. CDR3 length equals 14 residues. The ends lost 8 bases at V and 4 bases at J; junction bases unmatched: 8. Germline loops: CDR1 LNHDA, CDR2 SQIVND (reference sequence). Full variable domain (missing parts from reference TRBV19 and TRBJ1-5): DGGITQSPKYLFRKEGQNVTLSCEQNLNHDAMYWYRQDPGQGLRLIYYSQIVNDFQKGDIAEGYSVSREKKESFPLTVTSAQKNPTAFYLCASEDRTGNQPQHFGDGTRLSIL.

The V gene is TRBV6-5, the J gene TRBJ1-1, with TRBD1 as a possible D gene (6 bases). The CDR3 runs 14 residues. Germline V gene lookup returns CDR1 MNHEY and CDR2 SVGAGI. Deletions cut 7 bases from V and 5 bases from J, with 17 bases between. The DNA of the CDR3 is TGTGCCAGCACTAAGGGGGGGGCCTGGACTGAAGCTTTCTTT. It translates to CASTKGGAWTEAFF.

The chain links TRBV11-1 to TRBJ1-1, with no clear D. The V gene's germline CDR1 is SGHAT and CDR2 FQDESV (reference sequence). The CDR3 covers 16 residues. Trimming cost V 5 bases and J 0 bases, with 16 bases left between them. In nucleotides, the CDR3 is TGTGCCAGCAGCCCATTTGGAGGGAGTTTGAACACTGAAGCTTTCTTT. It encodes CASSPFGGSLNTEAFF.

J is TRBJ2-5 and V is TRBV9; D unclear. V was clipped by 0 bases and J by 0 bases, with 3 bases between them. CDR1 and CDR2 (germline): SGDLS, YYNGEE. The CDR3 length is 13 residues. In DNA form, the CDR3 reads TGTGCCAGCAGCGTAGCAGACCAAGAGACCCAGTACTTC. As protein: CASSVADQETQYF.

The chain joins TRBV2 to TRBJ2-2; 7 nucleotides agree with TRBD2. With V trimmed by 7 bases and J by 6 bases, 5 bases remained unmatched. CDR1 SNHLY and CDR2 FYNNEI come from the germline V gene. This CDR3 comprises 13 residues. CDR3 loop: CASKTSVPGELFF. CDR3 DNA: TGTGCCAGCAAAACTAGCGTCCCCGGGGAGCTGTTTTTT.

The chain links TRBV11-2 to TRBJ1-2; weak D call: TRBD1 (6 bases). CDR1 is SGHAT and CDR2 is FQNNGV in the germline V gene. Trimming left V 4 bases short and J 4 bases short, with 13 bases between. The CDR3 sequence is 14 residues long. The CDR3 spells CASSWDGQSYGYTF. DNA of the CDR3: TGTGCCAGCAGCTGGGATGGACAGAGCTATGGCTACACCTTC.

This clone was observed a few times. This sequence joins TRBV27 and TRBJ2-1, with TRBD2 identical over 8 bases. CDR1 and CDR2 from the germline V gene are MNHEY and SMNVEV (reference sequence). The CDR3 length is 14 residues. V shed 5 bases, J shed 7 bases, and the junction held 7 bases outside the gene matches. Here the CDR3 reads CASSGLAEENEQFF. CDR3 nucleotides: TGTGCCAGCAGTGGACTAGCTGAAGAAAATGAGCAGTTCTTC.

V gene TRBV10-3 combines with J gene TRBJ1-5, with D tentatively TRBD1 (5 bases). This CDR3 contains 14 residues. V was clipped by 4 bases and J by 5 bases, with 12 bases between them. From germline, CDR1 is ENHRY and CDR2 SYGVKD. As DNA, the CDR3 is TGTGCCATCAGTGCGATGCCAGGGTATCAGCCCCAGCATTTT. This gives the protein CAISAMPGYQPQHF.

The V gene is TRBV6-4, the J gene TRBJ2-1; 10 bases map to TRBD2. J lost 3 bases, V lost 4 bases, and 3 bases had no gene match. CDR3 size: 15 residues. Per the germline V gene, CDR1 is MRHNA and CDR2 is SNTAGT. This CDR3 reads CASSAIAGGYNEQFF. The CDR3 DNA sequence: TGTGCCAGCAGTGCCATAGCGGGAGGCTACAATGAGCAGTTCTTC.

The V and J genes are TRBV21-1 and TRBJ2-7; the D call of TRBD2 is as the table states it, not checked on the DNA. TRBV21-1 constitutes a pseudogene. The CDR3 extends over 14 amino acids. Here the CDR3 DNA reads TGTGCCAGCAGCTTACGGACTAGCGGGAGCGGGCAGTACTTC. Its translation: CASSLRTSGSGQYF.